These 32 T cell receptor beta chains share one sample of origin, sequenced in a study of beta chain features in type 1 diabetes. Of the isolated RNA, all was reverse transcribed, and so the sequenced material was expressed TCRB transcripts. Profiled with immunoSEQ multiplex PCR; TCRdb holds only in-frame clones, not every one. Of about 210,000 clones listed, 9.5% to 13% are singletons. Input material: central memory CD4+ T cells from blood. These receptors originate from a man younger than 35 in good health.

On this clone itself: It differs at one base from a far larger clone, so likely a read error. Other DNA sequences within the sample encode an identical CDR3. This chain links TRBV21-1 with TRBJ2-3. TRBV21-1 is reported as a pseudogene. The CDR3 covers 13 residues. CDR3 DNA: TGTCCTACCGGGCAGGCCAGCACAGATACGCAGTATTTT. Amino acid sequence: CPTGQASTDTQYF.

In the case of this clone: An end of the junction differs from the germline gene, which may be a read error. This chain joins TRBV20-1 and TRBJ2-3, with D uncertain. Germline V gene sequence: CDR1 DFQATT, CDR2 SNEGSKA (reference sequence). This CDR3 has 10 residues. The CDR3 loop reads CSASIDTQYF. The CDR3 DNA sequence: TGCAGTGCTAGCATAGATACGCAGTATTTT.

The chain employs TRBV6-1 and TRBJ2-4; D is possibly TRBD1 or TRBD2 (5 bases each). Germline values: CDR1 MNHNS, CDR2 SASEGT. Trimming removed 3 bases at V and 7 bases at J, with 13 bases between. The CDR3 contains 14 residues. The CDR3 DNA sequence: TGTGCCAGCAGTGATTCGGGGCTTGGGAACATTCAGTACTTC. Its protein is CASSDSGLGNIQYF.

This clone was detected only a few times. The chain couples TRBV7-2 to TRBJ2-1; TRBD2 aligns across 12 bases. Germline V CDR1 and CDR2: SGHTA, FQGNSA. The CDR3 is 16 residues long. The ends lost 3 bases at V and 6 bases at J; junction bases unmatched: 6. In DNA form, the CDR3 reads TGTGCCAGCAGCTTGCTAGCGGGAGGGCCCGGCAATGAGCAGTTCTTC. The encoded protein is CASSLLAGGPGNEQFF.

V and J are TRBV9 and TRBJ2-1; no clear D. V was cut by 7 bases and J by 5 bases, with 13 bases left in between. Germline V gives CDR1 SGDLS, CDR2 YYNGEE. This CDR3 contains 13 residues. The DNA for the CDR3 is TGTGCCAGCGGGTTGGGATCAAACAATGAGCAGTTCTTC. Its protein product is CASGLGSNNEQFF.

This clone was found many times. This sequence joins TRBV12-5 and TRBJ2-1, with 8 bases identical to TRBD1. CDR3 length: 15 amino acids. Germline values: CDR1 LGHNT, CDR2 FRNRAP. V shed 6 bases, J shed 6 bases, and the junction held 10 bases outside the gene matches. CDR3 protein: CASGHGQGLSNEQFF. CDR3 nucleotide sequence: TGTGCTAGTGGCCATGGACAGGGCCTCAGCAATGAGCAGTTCTTC.

The chain links TRBV21-1 to TRBJ2-4; the tabulated D call, TRBD2, remains unverified against the DNA. TRBV21-1 is designated a pseudogene. CDR3 size: 14 residues. In DNA form, the CDR3 reads TGTGCCAGCTCTCAAGAACTAGCCAAAAACATTCAGTACTTC. Translation gives CASSQELAKNIQYF.

The sample holds a few counts of this clone. The chain employs TRBV19 and TRBJ1-2; D might be TRBD1 (5 bases). V dropped 2 bases and J dropped 8 bases, with 15 bases sitting between them. Germline V gives CDR1 LNHDA, CDR2 SQIVND (reference sequence). The CDR3 extends over 14 amino acids. CDR3 nucleotides: TGTGCCAGTAGTATATTTGGGCAGGGAGAAGGCTACACCTTC. This sequence encodes CASSIFGQGEGYTF.

This clone was found a few times. The chain joins TRBV29-1 to TRBJ2-7; D is unresolved. The CDR3 sequence is 12 residues long. Germline V gives CDR1 SQVTM, CDR2 ANQGSEA. Trimming pared 7 bases from V and 1 base from J, leaving 11 bases between. CDR3: CSANVASYEQYF. CDR3 in DNA: TGCAGCGCCAACGTTGCGTCCTACGAGCAGTACTTC.

The chain links TRBV29-1 to TRBJ2-5; D may be TRBD1 or TRBD2 (6 bases each). The CDR3 contains 14 residues. Germline V CDR1 and CDR2: SQVTM, ANQGSEA. Trimming cost V 6 bases and J 2 bases, with 16 bases left between them. The CDR3 loop is CSVAPGALQETQYF. The CDR3 region has the DNA TGCAGCGTCGCCCCGGGGGCCCTACAAGAGACCCAGTACTTC.

This clone was found a few times. The V call is TRBV7-8, the J call TRBJ2-7; 9 nucleotides align to TRBD2. CDR3 size: 16 residues. The V gene's germline CDR1 is SGHVS and CDR2 FQNEAQ. J lost 0 bases, V lost 1 base, and 4 bases had no gene match. CDR3 DNA sequence: TGTGCCAGCAGCTTAGGGAGTAGCGGGAGCTCCTACGAGCAGTACTTC. Residues: CASSLGSSGSSYEQYF.

The rearrangement uses TRBV19 and TRBJ2-7, with 8 bases that match TRBD2. Germline CDR1 reads LNHDA; CDR2 reads SQIVND (reference sequence). V trimming: 1 base; J trimming: 6 bases; junction bases outside the gene matches: 5. The CDR3 is 14 amino acids. This CDR3 reads CASSIVAGGGEQYF. CDR3 coding DNA: TGTGCCAGTAGTATAGTGGCGGGAGGAGGCGAGCAGTACTTC.

V gene TRBV10-3 combines with J gene TRBJ1-2; 7 nucleotides align to TRBD1. The germline gives CDR1 ENHRY, CDR2 SYGVKD. V was pared by 2 bases and J by 8 bases, with 5 bases of the junction left unmatched. The CDR3 consists of 13 residues. CDR3 in amino acids: CAISETGEVGYTF. In DNA form, the CDR3 reads TGTGCCATCAGTGAGACAGGGGAAGTGGGCTACACCTTC.

Only a few counts were recorded for this clone. The chain joins TRBV13 to TRBJ2-2; D gene uncertain. Germline V CDR1 and CDR2: PRHDT, FYEKMQ (reference sequence). CDR3 length: 11 amino acids. The V and J ends lost 5 bases and 5 bases respectively, with 3 bases between them. CDR3 DNA sequence: TGTGCCAGCAGCGTTACCGGGGAGCTGTTTTTT. Amino acid sequence: CASSVTGELFF.

This clone was recorded a few times. The DNA for the CDR3 is TGTGCCATCAGTGGGGGACTAGCGGGATACAATGAGCAGTTCTTC. Translating it yields CAISGGLAGYNEQFF. The chain combines TRBV10-3 with TRBJ2-1; TRBD2 matches at 13 bases. Germline V gene sequence: CDR1 ENHRY, CDR2 SYGVKD. Trimming took 4 bases from V and 4 from J; bases not matched to a gene: 1. The CDR3 extends over 15 amino acids.

V is TRBV7-2 and J is TRBJ2-1; the D gene is possibly TRBD2 (6 bases). The CDR3 extends over 15 amino acids. From germline, CDR1 is SGHTA and CDR2 FQGNSA. V was shortened by 5 bases and J by 0 bases, with 11 bases between the two germline ends. CDR3: CASSIAGNSYNEQFF. In DNA, the CDR3 is TGTGCCAGCAGCATCGCGGGAAACTCCTACAATGAGCAGTTCTTC.

In this sample, this clone is medium-sized (0.01 to 0.1%). CDR3 amino acids: CASSQREGQYEQYF. CDR3 bases: TGCGCCAGCAGCCAACGGGAGGGCCAGTACGAGCAGTACTTC. The J gene is TRBJ2-7, the V gene TRBV4-3; 8 nucleotides align to TRBD2. The germline gives CDR1 LGHNA, CDR2 YSLEER. The CDR3 runs to 14 residues. The V segment lost 2 bases and the J segment 4 bases; nucleotides outside the gene matches: 4.

The chain links TRBV30 to TRBJ1-1; D not resolved. The CDR3 runs to 15 residues. The germline gives CDR1 GTSNPN, CDR2 SVGIG (reference sequence). The germline V and J ends were trimmed by 2 bases and 1 base, with 14 bases remaining between them. The CDR3 is CAWSLPPRGNTEAFF. The CDR3 DNA follows: TGTGCCTGGAGTCTCCCCCCGCGGGGGAACACTGAAGCTTTCTTT.

The J gene is TRBJ2-3, the V gene TRBV18, with 10 bases identical to TRBD1. With 2 bases clipped from V and 3 bases from J, the junction kept 8 bases outside the gene matches. The germline V gene has CDR1 KGHSH and CDR2 LQKENI. There are 17 residues in the CDR3. The CDR3 region has the DNA TGTGCCAGCTCACCAGGGGTGACAGGGGGCCGGACAGATACGCAGTATTTT. Translated: CASSPGVTGGRTDTQYF.

This clone was observed at least ten times. The J gene is TRBJ1-1, the V gene TRBV15; TRBD1 aligns across 8 bases. This CDR3 spans 15 amino acids. The germline V gene encodes CDR1 LNHNV and CDR2 YYDKDF (reference sequence). With V trimmed by 4 bases and J by 3 bases, 7 bases remained unmatched. The CDR3 DNA follows: TGTGCCACCAGCACCTCGACAGGGGTGGACACTGAAGCTTTCTTT. The encoded protein is CATSTSTGVDTEAFF.

J is TRBJ2-7 and V is TRBV2; D might be TRBD2 (6 bases). The germline V gene has CDR1 SNHLY and CDR2 FYNNEI. This CDR3 region has 12 residues. Trimming cost V 8 bases and J 7 bases, with 15 bases left between them. The CDR3 loop is CASVVGGKEQYF. DNA for the CDR3: TGTGCCAGCGTCGTGGGAGGCAAGGAGCAGTACTTC.

For the CDR3, the DNA is TGCGCCAGCAGCCAAGCAAGTACGGGAACAAGTACAGATACGCAGTATTTT. This gives the protein CASSQASTGTSTDTQYF. This chain links TRBV4-1 with TRBJ2-3, with D maybe TRBD2 (5 bases). This CDR3 has 17 amino acids. Trimming pared 1 base from V and 3 bases from J, leaving 17 bases between. Germline loops: CDR1 MGHRA, CDR2 YSYEKL.

The rearrangement joins TRBV29-1 to TRBJ1-1; the D is unclear. Germline CDR1 SQVTM, CDR2 ANQGSEA. There are 12 residues in the CDR3. V shed 1 base and J shed 8 bases, with 11 bases lying between them. The CDR3 region has the DNA TGCAGCGTTGAAGTGAGTGGGATGGAAGCTTTCTTT. This encodes CSVEVSGMEAFF.

V gene TRBV10-3 combines with J gene TRBJ2-6; D is undetermined. V was shortened by 3 bases and J by 1 base, with 1 base between the two germline ends. This CDR3 is 13 amino acids long. Looked up from germline, CDR1 is ENHRY and CDR2 is SYGVKD. CDR3: CAISDSGANVLTF. The DNA for the CDR3 is TGTGCCATCAGTGATTCTGGGGCCAACGTCCTGACTTTC.

The J gene is TRBJ2-1, the V gene TRBV7-6; D call uncertain. Germline V gene data show CDR1 as SGHVS and CDR2 as FNYEAQ. The CDR3 length is 17 residues. Trimming removed 4 bases at V and 0 bases at J, with 16 bases between. Here the CDR3 reads CASSSSGGTFSYNEQFF. CDR3 in DNA: TGTGCCAGCAGCTCCTCGGGCGGAACCTTCTCCTACAATGAGCAGTTCTTC.

The chain recombines TRBV4-3 with TRBJ1-2, with D unresolved. Trimming took off 0 bases at V and 9 bases at J, with 8 bases between the two ends. The CDR3 spans 12 residues. The V gene's germline CDR1 is LGHNA and CDR2 YSLEER. CDR3 region: CASSQDIRSYTF. In DNA, the CDR3 is TGCGCCAGCAGCCAAGATATCAGGAGCTACACCTTC.

This clone was counted only a few times. With a much larger clone just one base away, this may be a read error. The rearrangement links TRBV9 to TRBJ2-3; D is unclear. Per germline, CDR1 SGDLS and CDR2 YYNGEE. V was clipped by 2 bases and J by 0 bases, with 4 bases between them. The CDR3 covers 13 residues. This CDR3 reads CASSVASTDTQYF. DNA of the CDR3: TGTGCCAGCAGCGTTGCTAGCACAGATACGCAGTATTTT.

This clone has just a few counts. The chain is built from TRBV18 and TRBJ2-7; no reliable D call. V gave up 5 bases and J gave up 3 bases, with 5 bases separating them. Germline V gene sequence: CDR1 KGHSH, CDR2 LQKENI. The CDR3 totals 11 residues. CDR3 sequence: CASSYNYEQYF. CDR3 nucleotide sequence: TGTGCCAGCTCATACAACTACGAGCAGTACTTC. Combining the CDR3 with reference TRBV18 and TRBJ2-7 gives the whole variable domain NAGVMQNPRHLVRRRGQEARLRCSPMKGHSHVYWYRQLPEEGLKFMVYLQKENIIDESGMPKERFSAEFPKEGPSILRIQQVVRGDSAAYFCASSYNYEQYFGPGTRLTVT.

Ten or more counts support this clone. The chain uses TRBV11-1 and TRBJ1-2; D may be TRBD1 (6 bases). The CDR3 spans 13 residues. From germline, CDR1 is SGHAT and CDR2 FQDESV (reference sequence). V lost 5 bases and J 5 bases, leaving 12 bases between the germline ends. CDR3 coding DNA: TGTGCCAGCAGCCAGGGGACTTTTTATGGCTACACCTTC. It translates to CASSQGTFYGYTF.

This clone was observed a handful of times. V and J are TRBV28 and TRBJ2-1; 8 nucleotides match TRBD1. V was pared by 6 bases and J by 0 bases, with 7 bases of the junction left unmatched. CDR1 is MDHEN and CDR2 is SYDVKM in the germline V gene. The CDR3 length is 16 residues. For the CDR3, the DNA is TGTGCCAGCAGGAACAGGGGGGCCTACTCCTACAATGAGCAGTTCTTC. Translating it yields CASRNRGAYSYNEQFF.

This chain uses TRBV30 with TRBJ1-5; D remains ambiguous. The CDR3 runs to 15 residues. CDR1 is GTSNPN, CDR2 SVGIG, per germline (reference sequence). The V end was cut by 2 bases, the J end by 5 bases, with 16 bases between. This chain's CDR3 is CAWSWKGWSDQPQHF. The CDR3 DNA reads TGTGCCTGGAGTTGGAAGGGTTGGTCCGATCAGCCCCAGCATTTT. Based on the CDR3 plus reference TRBV30 and TRBJ1-5, the full variable domain is SQTIHQWPATLVQPVGSPLSLECTVEGTSNPNLYWYRQAAGRGLQLLFYSVGIGQISSEVPQNLSASRPQDRQFILSSKKLLLSDSGFYLCAWSWKGWSDQPQHFGDGTRLSIL.

The CDR3 reads CASSFQGANVLTF. Written as DNA, the CDR3 is TGTGCCAGCAGCTTTCAAGGGGCCAACGTCCTGACTTTC. The chain carries TRBV11-2 and TRBJ2-6; D is unclear. The V end was cut by 3 bases, the J end by 4 bases, with 4 bases between. From germline, CDR1 is SGHAT and CDR2 FQNNGV. The CDR3 contains 13 residues.